Given below is one TCR beta chain in context. The target antigen is unknown. The data are from a study of OX40 agonist ivuxolimab in advanced cancers. As for the study in general: Dose-escalation patients had hepatocellular carcinoma, melanoma, renal cell or head and neck cancer. Therapy given before enrollment (anti-PD-1, anti-PD-L1 or anti-CTLA-4) was allowed, and around 40% had some.

The V and J ends lost 5 bases and 9 bases, in that order; junction bases with no gene match: 10. The CDR3 contains 16 residues. From germline, CDR1 is MNHNY and CDR2 SVGAGI (reference sequence). Overall study results and limits: The mean number of expanded clones was higher in CD8+ T cells than in CD4+.

Profiling relied on immunoSEQ multiplex PCR, and the TCRdb table lists in-frame clones only, not all of them. The data hold tens of thousands of clones, with 90% observed a single time. The receptor was derived from an adult with an advanced solid tumor such as melanoma, head and neck, liver or kidney cancer. V gene TRBV6-6 combines with J gene TRBJ1-6; TRBD1 aligns across 10 bases. The source was CD4+ or CD8+ T cells sorted from blood, collected in a trial of the OX40 agonist ivuxolimab. In DNA, the CDR3 is TGTGCCAGCAGTCCATTCCCCGGGACAGGGGTTTCACCCCTCCACTTT. Its translation is CASSPFPGTGVSPLHF.